Listed here is a single T cell receptor beta chain. Its antigen is undetermined. These data originate in a study of cytomegalovirus exposure and HLA in healthy donors. Germline assignment: CDR1 MDHEN and CDR2 SYDVKM. The CDR3 covers 14 residues. The V end was cut by 5 bases, the J end by 3 bases, with 11 bases between. Both 60 Vbeta primers and 13 Jbeta primers went into the PCR. Method: immunoSEQ multiplex PCR; TCRdb's copy keeps in-frame clones and lacks some. The repertoire has around 130,000 clones, 65% to 90% of them found once; the top ten carry 0.55% to 0.85%. The study's findings and limits: TCR beta V- and J-gene trimming was later associated with a missense DCLRE1C variant. Analyses of presence/absence relied on an assumption of roughly uniform sequencing depth across donors. CMV antigen specificity was confirmed in vitro for a few CMV-associated chains.

The gene calls are TRBV28 and TRBJ1-5; no clear D. This clonotype was sampled from a man aged 18 to 30 in good health and CMV-seronegative. Sequenced: PBMCs. CDR3 in amino acids: CASSTAGDNQPQHF. Written as DNA, the CDR3 is TGTGCCAGCAGTACCGCCGGGGACAATCAGCCCCAGCATTTT.